These 24 T cell receptor beta chains originate from one sample sequenced in a study of cytomegalovirus exposure and HLA in healthy donors. 60 Vbeta and 13 Jbeta primers were used in PCR. Measured with immunoSEQ multiplex PCR; TCRdb has only the in-frame clones, and not every one. This sample carries 150,000 to 200,000 clones, roughly four fifths of them seen once, and the ten largest clones take 1.5% to 2%. The sample taken for sequencing was PBMCs. The receptors were gathered from a woman under 30 in good health and CMV-seronegative.

V and J are TRBV7-9 and TRBJ2-1; maybe TRBD2 (6 bases). The germline CDR1 and CDR2 sequences are SEHNR and FQNEAQ (reference sequence). The CDR3 covers 12 residues. The V end lost 2 bases, the J end lost 8 bases, and 7 bases lay between the germline ends. CDR3 sequence reads: CASSLRRDEQFF. The CDR3 bases are TGTGCCAGCAGCTTACGGAGGGATGAGCAGTTCTTC.

This clone was observed a single time. The chain uses TRBV10-3 and TRBJ1-1; D is possibly TRBD1 (6 bases). The ends were cut back, 0 bases at V and 11 bases at J, with 16 bases in the middle. The CDR3 runs 14 residues. From germline, CDR1 is ENHRY and CDR2 SYGVKD. CDR3 residues: CAISESTGSFAAFF. The CDR3 nucleotides are TGTGCCATCAGTGAGTCGACAGGCAGTTTCGCGGCTTTCTTT.

Concerning this clone: In the same sample, other DNA sequences code for this CDR3. The chain joins TRBV14 to TRBJ1-1; no clear D. Germline CDR1 is SGHDN and CDR2 is FVKESK. CDR3 length equals 14 residues. Trimming took 2 bases from V and 0 from J, leaving 7 bases between them. The chain's CDR3 is CASSQPGMNTEAFF. The CDR3 region has the DNA TGTGCCAGCAGCCAACCGGGGATGAACACTGAAGCTTTCTTT. Based on the CDR3 plus reference TRBV14 and TRBJ1-1, the full variable domain is EAGVTQFPSHSVIEKGQTVTLRCDPISGHDNLYWYRRVMGKEIKFLLHFVKESKQDESGMPNNRFLAERTGGTYSTLKVQPAELEDSGVYFCASSQPGMNTEAFFGQGTRLTVV.

The chain uses TRBV28 and TRBJ2-1, with 8 bases that match TRBD2. This CDR3 contains 15 residues. The J segment lost 4 bases and the V segment lost 7 bases, leaving 9 bases of the junction unmatched. Germline assignment: CDR1 MDHEN and CDR2 SYDVKM. The DNA for the CDR3 is TGTGCCAGCACCGGCGGGGGGTCGGTATACAATGAGCAGTTCTTC. This encodes CASTGGGSVYNEQFF.

The genes are TRBV5-4 and TRBJ2-1; 7 bases agree with TRBD2. CDR1 and CDR2 from the germline V gene are SGHNT and YYREEE (reference sequence). The CDR3 runs to 12 residues. V lost 7 bases, J lost 8 bases, and 6 bases stayed unmatched. The CDR3 spells CASAGDLDEQFF. In DNA, the CDR3 is TGTGCCAGCGCGGGAGATCTCGATGAGCAGTTCTTC.

The J gene is TRBJ1-2, the V gene TRBV12-5; TRBD1 aligns across 9 bases. The CDR3 runs 17 residues. V shed 5 bases, J shed 2 bases, and the junction held 12 bases outside the gene matches. Germline V lookup: CDR1 LGHNT, CDR2 FRNRAP. CDR3 in DNA: TGTGCTAGTGGTACACGAACGGGACAGGGCGTAAACTATGGCTACACCTTC. Amino acid sequence: CASGTRTGQGVNYGYTF.

This chain links TRBV30 with TRBJ1-5; maybe TRBD1 (6 bases). The CDR3 extends over 14 amino acids. V shed 6 bases and J shed 5 bases, with 17 bases lying between them. Germline V CDR1 and CDR2: GTSNPN, SVGIG (reference sequence). This CDR3 reads CACSGQTMDQPQHF. CDR3 DNA sequence: TGTGCCTGTTCCGGACAGACGATGGATCAGCCCCAGCATTTT.

This chain links TRBV13 with TRBJ2-1; 8 bases line up with TRBD2. CDR3 length: 14 amino acids. Germline lookup yields CDR1 PRHDT and CDR2 FYEKMQ (reference sequence). With V trimmed by 4 bases and J by 9 bases, 8 bases remained unmatched. The CDR3 nucleotides are TGTGCCAGCAGCTCCTCGGGGGGGCTAGGTGAGCAGTTCTTC. This gives the protein CASSSSGGLGEQFF.

The chain links TRBV4-1 to TRBJ1-2; tentatively, D is TRBD1 (5 bases). This CDR3 has 15 residues. V dropped 1 base and J dropped 3 bases, with 12 bases sitting between them. Per the germline V gene, CDR1 is MGHRA and CDR2 is YSYEKL. The CDR3 here is CASSQAGGWDYGYTF. CDR3 nucleotide sequence: TGCGCCAGCAGCCAAGCGGGGGGTTGGGACTATGGCTACACCTTC.

The chain joins TRBV25-1 to TRBJ1-2; D is uncertain. Trimming removed 4 bases from V and 4 bases from J, with 7 bases in between. Germline V gives CDR1 MGHDK, CDR2 SYGVNS. This CDR3 spans 12 amino acids. CDR3 bases: TGTGCCAGCAGTGGGGCTTTCTATGGCTACACCTTC. Protein: CASSGAFYGYTF.

The chain carries TRBV7-9 and TRBJ1-4; no firm D call. Germline V gene lookup returns CDR1 SEHNR and CDR2 FQNEAQ (reference sequence). The CDR3 runs to 15 residues. With 4 bases removed from V and 4 bases from J, the gap between germline ends came to 13 bases. CDR3 nucleotides: TGTGCCAGCAGCTCCGCCCTTGCACATAATGAAAAACTGTTTTTT. It specifies CASSSALAHNEKLFF. Filled out from reference TRBV7-9 and TRBJ1-4, the complete variable domain reads DTGVSQNPRHKITKRGQNVTFRCDPISEHNRLYWYRQTLGQGPEFLTYFQNEAQLEKSRLLSDRFSAERPKGSFSTLEIQRTEQGDSAMYLCASSSALAHNEKLFFGSGTQLSVL.

This chain connects TRBV9 to TRBJ2-7, with 7 bases aligning to TRBD1. The length of the CDR3 is 16 residues. With V trimmed by 1 base and J by 5 bases, 12 bases remained unmatched. Germline V gene data show CDR1 as SGDLS and CDR2 as YYNGEE. This CDR3 is CASSVSPAGGEDEQYF. The CDR3 DNA reads TGTGCCAGCAGCGTATCCCCAGCAGGGGGAGAGGACGAGCAGTACTTC.

This chain joins TRBV2 and TRBJ2-7; 11 nucleotides agree with TRBD2. This CDR3 spans 19 amino acids. The V gene's germline CDR1 is SNHLY and CDR2 FYNNEI. With V trimmed by 4 bases and J by 0 bases, 14 bases remained unmatched. CDR3 amino acids: CASSGSGTSGSRTSYEQYF. CDR3 sequence (DNA): TGTGCCAGCAGTGGATCGGGTACTAGCGGGAGTCGGACCTCCTACGAGCAGTACTTC.

This clone was seen just once. The rearrangement uses TRBV5-6 and TRBJ1-1; D remains unclear. The CDR3 extends over 13 amino acids. V was shortened by 2 bases and J by 4 bases, with 9 bases between the two germline ends. CDR1 SGHDT and CDR2 YYEEEE come from the germline V gene. The CDR3 reads CASSFGVGTEAFF. In DNA, the CDR3 is TGTGCCAGCAGCTTCGGGGTAGGCACTGAAGCTTTCTTT. The full variable domain, completed using reference TRBV5-6 and TRBJ1-1, is DAGVTQSPTHLIKTRGQQVTLRCSPKSGHDTVSWYQQALGQGPQFIFQYYEEEERQRGNFPDRFSGHQFPNYSSELNVNALLLGDSALYLCASSFGVGTEAFFGQGTRLTVV.

The J gene is TRBJ1-1, the V gene TRBV2, with 12 bases lining up with TRBD1. The CDR3 sequence is 18 residues long. Looked up from germline, CDR1 is SNHLY and CDR2 is FYNNEI. The V segment lost 4 bases and the J segment 0 bases; nucleotides outside the gene matches: 9. CDR3 nucleotide sequence: TGTGCCAGCAGTGTTTACGGGACAGGGGGCTTCATGAACACTGAAGCTTTCTTT. This codes for CASSVYGTGGFMNTEAFF.

The CDR3 sequence is CASSARKGTEAFF. The CDR3 coding sequence is TGTGCCAGCAGTGCCAGGAAGGGGACTGAAGCTTTCTTT. The chain combines TRBV6-1 with TRBJ1-1; TRBD1 might be the D (5 bases). The length of the CDR3 is 13 residues. Looked up from germline, CDR1 is MNHNS and CDR2 is SASEGT. The V end was cut by 4 bases, the J end by 5 bases, with 11 bases between.

The gene calls are TRBV18 and TRBJ2-2; no clear D. From germline, CDR1 is KGHSH and CDR2 LQKENI. Trimming took off 0 bases at V and 3 bases at J, with 11 bases between the two ends. This CDR3 region has 16 residues. As DNA, the CDR3 is TGTGCCAGCTCACCACCTCGCGGATCCTACACCGGGGAGCTGTTTTTT. Translated: CASSPPRGSYTGELFF. The variable domain in full, with the rest retrieved from reference TRBV18 and TRBJ2-2, is NAGVMQNPRHLVRRRGQEARLRCSPMKGHSHVYWYRQLPEEGLKFMVYLQKENIIDESGMPKERFSAEFPKEGPSILRIQQVVRGDSAAYFCASSPPRGSYTGELFFGEGSRLTVL.

The chain has TRBV2 and TRBJ1-2, with TRBD1 matching 9 bases. This CDR3 is 12 amino acids long. Germline loops: CDR1 SNHLY, CDR2 FYNNEI. Germline trimming cut 6 bases from V and 8 bases from J; bases unmatched to any gene: 4. The CDR3 protein is CASRETGGGYTF. Here the CDR3 DNA reads TGTGCCAGCAGGGAGACAGGGGGAGGCTACACCTTC.

This rearrangement joins TRBV7-6 to TRBJ2-5, with 14 bases matching TRBD2. The V segment lost 5 bases and the J segment 5 bases; nucleotides outside the gene matches: 7. Germline CDR1 SGHVS, CDR2 FNYEAQ. The CDR3 extends over 16 amino acids. CDR3 DNA: TGTGCCAGCAGCCCGGGACTAGCGGGAGTAGGGGAGACCCAGTACTTC. Translation: CASSPGLAGVGETQYF.

This clone was seen just once. The chain employs TRBV6-1 and TRBJ2-7; unclear D gene. CDR3 length: 15 amino acids. Germline lookup yields CDR1 MNHNS and CDR2 SASEGT. The ends were cut back, 7 bases at V and 0 bases at J, with 16 bases in the middle. For the CDR3, the DNA is TGTGCCAGCACCTCCCTCCTAGGTGGCTCCTACGAGCAGTACTTC. It yields the protein CASTSLLGGSYEQYF.

V usage is TRBV2 and J usage is TRBJ2-2; no clear D. The CDR3 totals 14 residues. Germline CDR1 is SNHLY and CDR2 is FYNNEI. With 2 bases removed from V and 0 bases from J, the gap between germline ends came to 4 bases. The CDR3 DNA reads as TGTGCCAGCAGTGAACAGACGAACACCGGGGAGCTGTTTTTT. Translating gives CASSEQTNTGELFF.

The chain joins TRBV5-1 to TRBJ2-5; TRBD1 is a possible D gene (6 bases). The germline V gene encodes CDR1 SGHRS and CDR2 YFSETQ. V lost 5 bases to trimming and J lost 5 bases, with 16 bases between them. This CDR3 is 14 amino acids long. The CDR3 sequence: CASRRRGQYETQYF. The CDR3 DNA is TGCGCCAGCAGACGTAGGGGACAATACGAGACCCAGTACTTC. Full variable domain (rest looked up from reference TRBV5-1 and TRBJ2-5): KAGVTQTPRYLIKTRGQQVTLSCSPISGHRSVSWYQQTPGQGLQFLFEYFSETQRNKGNFPGRFSGRQFSNSRSEMNVSTLELGDSALYLCASRRRGQYETQYFGPGTRLLVL.

This clone came up once. The V gene is TRBV27, the J gene TRBJ2-2; TRBD2 might be the D (7 bases). CDR3 length: 19 amino acids. Germline V gene lookup returns CDR1 MNHEY and CDR2 SMNVEV (reference sequence). V lost 6 bases, J lost 6 bases, and 29 bases lay in between. The CDR3 is CASSSPGAGGRAYPGELFF. CDR3 nucleotide sequence: TGTGCCAGCAGCTCGCCAGGGGCCGGGGGGAGGGCCTACCCCGGGGAGCTGTTTTTT.

The gene calls are TRBV9 and TRBJ2-7; 10 bases line up with TRBD1. Per the germline V gene, CDR1 is SGDLS and CDR2 is YYNGEE. V gave up 0 bases and J gave up 6 bases; unmatched junction bases: 12. The CDR3 loop spans 17 amino acids. This CDR3 reads CASSVGSGQGGLSEQYF. The CDR3 DNA reads TGTGCCAGCAGCGTAGGTAGTGGACAGGGGGGTCTGAGCGAGCAGTACTTC.